This entry describes one T cell receptor (beta chain). Its antigen remains unknown. The CDR3 is made up of 15 amino acids. V was clipped by 2 bases and J by 2 bases, with 13 bases between them. CDR1 is SEHNR and CDR2 is FQNEAQ in the germline V gene (reference sequence). Conversion of TCR transcripts into cDNA relied on 5'RACE template switching, which added a universal primer site and UMIs. MiXCR was run by TCRdb on the 5' RACE reads, yielding one entry per CDR3 protein. The sample lists 500,000 to 700,000 distinct CDR3 sequences; less than 20% were seen once. This entry belongs to a study of T cells after yellow fever vaccination. Findings and caveats of the study: Clonotypes found in both CD4 and CD8 compartments made up a small share.

This chain connects TRBV7-9 to TRBJ2-7; the D gene is possibly TRBD1 (6 bases). The starting material was PBMCs, obtained 15 days after the yellow fever booster vaccination. The receptor comes from a man aged 25 to 40 who received the YFV17D yellow fever vaccine. CDR3 sequence (DNA): TGTGCCAGCAGCTTATTGGGACACCAGACCTACGAGCAGTACTTC. Protein: CASSLLGHQTYEQYF.